Listed below are T cell receptor beta chains from one sample, sequenced in a study of beta chain features in type 1 diabetes. TCRdb keeps only in-frame clones here, not all; method: immunoSEQ multiplex PCR. The table lists 140,000 to 150,000 clones, 40% to 60% of them singletons. What was sequenced was Tregs from blood. The source of these receptors is a man aged 18 to 35 in good health. CDR3s leave out the opening cysteine and the closing phenylalanine or tryptophan. Fields, in order: CDR3 length, D gene, V gene, CDR3 protein. D genes are given only for firm matches.

>13|TRBD1|TRBV7-2
ASSHDRGVGNTQY
>11|-|TRBV5-1
ASSRGENQPQH
>11|TRBD1|TRBV30
AWSGTDNYGYT
>10|-|TRBV10-3
AISKDRYEQY
>13|-|TRBV19
ASSWGGFRNTEAF
>11|-|TRBV5-1
ASSFSGEETQY
>13|-|TRBV5-1
ASSFEGARADEQF
>14|TRBD1|TRBV7-8
ASSLAPGQGNTEAF
>11|-|TRBV19
ASSQQRNTEAF
>9|-|TRBV20-1
SASRRYGYT
>13|-|TRBV6-1
ASSEMTLYSYEQY
>12|-|TRBV5-4
ASRKRNTQETQY
>9|-|TRBV5-1
ASKEGYEQY
>12|-|TRBV5-4
ASSAGVTTGELF
>13|TRBD1|TRBV7-3
ASSLNRGLGDEQF
>16|-|TRBV5-5
ASSPPKFEFSGANVLT
>13|-|TRBV5-1
ASRVSAGYSYEQY
>14|-|TRBV7-2
ASSLVGRAYQETQY
>13|TRBD2|TRBV9
ASSVGGGLQETQY
>13|-|TRBV4-2
ASSQEYISPNEQF
>12|-|TRBV7-2
ASSPDWGTDTQY
>11|-|TRBV28
ASSFLRGTEAF
>12|TRBD1|TRBV6-1
ASSGGQGAETQY
>12|-|TRBV7-3
ASSLTGLVGTQY
>13|TRBD1|TRBV28
ASSFWDRPTGELF
>12|-|TRBV7-2
ASSFGWNTGELF
>13|TRBD2|TRBV5-8
ASSWTSGRQDEQF
>13|-|TRBV28
ASRLLQGLGSPLH
>17|-|TRBV28
ASSTPRAGAFVSYNEQF
>16|TRBD1|TRBV5-1
ASSVFPGQGLIDNEQF
>13|-|TRBV7-9
ASSCPSEGVYEQY
>11|-|TRBV27
ASSLQPRQPQH
>13|TRBD1|TRBV5-4
ASSPTQQGATEAF
>14|-|TRBV4-3
ASSQVSAAGTDTQY
>11|-|TRBV27
ASKLSIDNEQF
>12|-|TRBV2
ASSRGSLNTEAF
>12|TRBD1|TRBV7-8
ASRGQGGNQPQH
>14|-|TRBV4-1
ASSQEVGRSLNIQY
>12|TRBD2|TRBV5-4
ASRRSGREDTQY
>13|TRBD2|TRBV7-2
ASSSSGVHAGTQY
>13|TRBD1|TRBV7-6
ASTARTGGYSEAF
>11|-|TRBV5-1
ASSLVEGHEQY